This T cell receptor beta chain was recovered during a study of blood T cell repertoires in COVID-19. Study-level background: The cDNA or gDNA used as material had been derived from T cells, B-cell-depleted T cells, or PBMCs.

CDR1 is SGHNT, CDR2 YYREEE, per germline (reference sequence). The V and J ends lost 4 bases and 7 bases respectively, with 21 bases between them. This CDR3 has 17 amino acids. Authors' data handling: Estimated nucleated cell counts came from reference gene primer amplification. Here immunoSEQ multiplex PCR was the method, and the copy in TCRdb shows in-frame clones only, minus some. V and J calls and clone size are copied from that table; D and trimming were computed from the DNA. Here the sample spans almost 500,000 clones, 88% being singletons. Material for sequencing was PBMCs or T cells enriched from blood (not recorded which). The receptor was isolated from a woman aged 55-75 years who had recovered from COVID-19. The chain carries TRBV5-4 and TRBJ1-6, with TRBD1 as a possible D gene (6 bases). In nucleotides, the CDR3 is TGTGCCAGCAGCCCATTAGGTCCGAGACAGGACAATTCACCCCTCCACTTT. This gives the protein CASSPLGPRQDNSPLHF.